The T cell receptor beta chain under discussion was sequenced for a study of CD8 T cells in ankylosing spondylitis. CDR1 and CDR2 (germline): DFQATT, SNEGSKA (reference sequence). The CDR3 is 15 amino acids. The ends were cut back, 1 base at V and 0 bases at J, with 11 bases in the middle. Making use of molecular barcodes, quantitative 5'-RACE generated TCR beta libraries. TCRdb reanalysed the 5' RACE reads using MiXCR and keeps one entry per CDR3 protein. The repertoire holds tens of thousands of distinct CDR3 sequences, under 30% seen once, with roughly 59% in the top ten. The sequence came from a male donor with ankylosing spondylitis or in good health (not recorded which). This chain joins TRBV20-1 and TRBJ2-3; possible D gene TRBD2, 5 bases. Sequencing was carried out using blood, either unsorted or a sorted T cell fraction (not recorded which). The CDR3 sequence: CSARVSATSTDTQYF. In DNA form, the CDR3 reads TGCAGTGCTAGAGTTAGCGCTACTAGCACAGATACGCAGTATTTT.